This TCR beta chain was observed in a study of T cell responses to AZD1222 COVID-19 vaccine. Regarding the study as a whole: Baseline serostatus was positive in only 5 to 7 AZD1222 recipients. Spike-specific TCR breadth rose after two AZD1222 doses, and depth rose as well. The donors showed a predominance of white British ancestry and of females, with possible underestimation of clonal diversity.

With respect to this clone: Its antigen remains unknown.

Sequenced by immunoSEQ multiplex PCR; TCRdb stores in-frame clones only, minus some. The profile covers more than 150,000 clones, with about 94% appearing a single time and 7.5% to 10% taken by the ten largest. CDR1 is MDHEN, CDR2 SYDVKM, per germline. Deletions cut 4 bases from V and 5 bases from J, with 20 bases between. This CDR3 region has 16 residues. The chain is built from TRBV28 and TRBJ1-1, with D unresolved. The origin of this receptor is an adult in good health. The sample was peripheral blood, taken on day 0 of AZD1222 vaccination. CDR3 region: CASSWPRGFRRTEAFF. CDR3 sequence (DNA): TGTGCCAGCAGTTGGCCCCGAGGCTTCCGGAGGACTGAAGCTTTCTTT.